Included here is one TCR beta chain sequence, with context. The sample originates from a study of blood T cell repertoires in COVID-19. Whole-study context: The cDNA or gDNA used as material had been derived from T cells, B-cell-depleted T cells, or PBMCs.

CDR3 length: 15 residues. After removal of 5 bases from V and 4 bases from J, the junction contained 7 bases not matched to a gene. Germline loops: CDR1 MRHNA, CDR2 SNTAGT. Method: immunoSEQ multiplex PCR; TCRdb's copy keeps in-frame clones and lacks some. Of about 230,000 clones in the sample, approximately 90% were seen once. The rearrangement joins TRBV6-4 to TRBJ2-3; 9 bases are shared with TRBD1. The TCR sequence derives from a man over 45 with COVID-19, enrolled during active disease. Specimen: peripheral blood. The CDR3 loop reads CASSNTGGRADTQYF. The CDR3 DNA follows: TGTGCCAGCAGTAACACAGGGGGCCGGGCAGATACGCAGTATTTT.